What follows is one TCR beta chain and its context. Its specificity is not known. This sample was included in a study of a mutant IDH1 vaccine in newly diagnosed glioma. Across the study: Either 4-6 weeks after radiotherapy alone or alongside temozolomide, vaccination was begun. Treated patients had a mean age of approximately 40 years and a sex split that was roughly 62% male and 37.5% female.

Time point here: week 47, end of study. A single vaccine dose contained 300 ug of mutant IDH1 20-mer peptide, and topical imiquimod was used with it. Diagnosis in the donors showed new WHO grade 3 or 4 astrocytomas that were IDH1-mutant and ATRX-lost. V gave up 4 bases and J gave up 2 bases, with 16 bases separating them. The CDR3 has 15 residues. Per the germline V gene, CDR1 is SGHRS and CDR2 is YFSETQ. Study results and caveats: Variations in leading peripheral T cell clonotypes appeared to have no connection with pseudoprogression.

The table came from immunoSEQ multiplex PCR; TCRdb's copy has only in-frame clones and leaves some out. The repertoire holds approximately 21,000 clones, around 82% seen once, with roughly 2.8% in the top ten. The chain links TRBV5-1 to TRBJ2-7, with D maybe TRBD2 (5 bases). The origin of this receptor is a man aged 40-55 years with glioma. Material: PBMCs, obtained from a glioma patient whose treatment included an IDH1 peptide vaccine. CDR3 loop: CASSPGYSTPYEQYF. The DNA of the CDR3 is TGCGCCAGCAGCCCGGGGTACAGCACTCCCTACGAGCAGTACTTC.